This TCR beta chain was identified during a study of blood T cell repertoires in COVID-19. Looking at the study overall: Acute and convalescent COVID-19 specimens originated in the United States, Italy and Spain. PBMCs, B-cell-depleted T cells, or T cells were the source of the cDNA or gDNA that made up the material.

Authors' methods: Cell counts per sample came from amplifying reference gene primers. Produced via immunoSEQ multiplex PCR; TCRdb's table is partial and in-frame only. V and J calls and clone size are copied from that table; D and trimming were computed from the DNA. The sample lists around 68,000 clones; about nine tenths were seen once. Germline loops: CDR1 ENHRY, CDR2 SYGVKD. The V segment lost 11 bases and the J segment 5 bases; nucleotides outside the gene matches: 9. The CDR3 sequence is 13 residues long. The TCR originated in a man aged 45-60 years with active COVID-19. The chain employs TRBV10-3 and TRBJ2-1; TRBD2 aligns across 7 bases. What was sequenced was peripheral blood. The CDR3, as DNA: TGTGCCGTATCGTCGGGAGGCCACAATGAGCAGTTCTTC. Translated, it gives CAVSSGGHNEQFF.